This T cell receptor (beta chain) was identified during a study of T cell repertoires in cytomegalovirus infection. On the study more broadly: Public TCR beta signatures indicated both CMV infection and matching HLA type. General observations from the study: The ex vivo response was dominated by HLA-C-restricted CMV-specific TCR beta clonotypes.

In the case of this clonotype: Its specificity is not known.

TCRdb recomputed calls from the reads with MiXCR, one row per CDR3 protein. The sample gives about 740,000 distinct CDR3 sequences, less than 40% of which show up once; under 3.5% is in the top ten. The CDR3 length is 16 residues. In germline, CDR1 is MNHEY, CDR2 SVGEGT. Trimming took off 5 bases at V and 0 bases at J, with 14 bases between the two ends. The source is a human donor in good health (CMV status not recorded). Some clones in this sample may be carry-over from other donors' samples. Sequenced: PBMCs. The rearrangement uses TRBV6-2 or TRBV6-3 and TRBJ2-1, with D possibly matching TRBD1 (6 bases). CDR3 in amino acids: CASSQGSFGSYNEQFF. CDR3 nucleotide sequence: TGTGCCAGCAGTCAGGGGTCCTTCGGCTCCTACAATGAGCAGTTCTTC.